This TCR beta chain comes out of a study of T cell responses to AZD1222 COVID-19 vaccine. The V gene lost 3 bases and the J gene lost 3 bases, with 12 bases spanning the gap. CDR3 length: 14 residues. Per germline, CDR1 MNHEY and CDR2 SMNVEV (reference sequence). Using immunoSEQ multiplex PCR, the repertoire was profiled, and TCRdb retains in-frame clones only, with some absent. The table has over 100,000 clones, 86% seen once. The rearrangement joins TRBV27 to TRBJ2-7, with D perhaps TRBD1 (6 bases). This sequence originates from an adult who received the MenACWY meningococcal vaccine as a control. Source: peripheral blood, taken 28 days after the second dose of the MenACWY control vaccine. The CDR3 DNA reads TGTGCCAGCAGTTTTCTGGGGGCTGGCTACGAGCAGTACTTC. Its protein is CASSFLGAGYEQYF.